The clone carrying this TCR beta chain was observed a few times. Its matching antigen is unknown. Amplification yielded TCR beta CDR3 regions, with RNA transcripts as the source. First-round RT-PCR with HTBI primers amplified the TCR CDR3 region. One entry per CDR3 protein, called by TCRdb with MiXCR from the multiplex PCR reads. The profile covers about 200,000 distinct CDR3 sequences, with around 17% appearing a single time and about 48% taken by the ten largest. This sample was included in a study of T cells in Graves' hyperthyroidism and ophthalmopathy. Thyroid ultrasound and orbital computed tomography, with clinical symptoms and serum thyroxine and TRAb, informed diagnoses. V was clipped by 2 bases and J by 1 base, with 18 bases between them. The CDR3 loop spans 17 amino acids. In germline, CDR1 is MNHEY, CDR2 SVGAGI. Study-level findings and limits: Within blood appeared most thyroid clonotypes that had expanded above 0.001.

V gene TRBV6-5 combines with J gene TRBJ2-7; D tentatively reads TRBD1 or TRBD2 (5 bases each). This receptor was identified in a man aged 40-49 years with Graves' hyperthyroidism. Sequencing was carried out using blood. In DNA form, the CDR3 reads TGTGCCAGCAGTTACGGGGACCGCACCAACCCTTCCTACGAGCAGTACTTC. It encodes CASSYGDRTNPSYEQYF.